Presented here are 9 T cell receptor beta chains from one specimen sequenced in a study of cytotoxic CD8 clonotypes in ibrutinib-treated CLL. Sequenced by immunoSEQ multiplex PCR; TCRdb stores in-frame clones only, minus some. Of about 130,000 clones listed, around 80% were seen once; the top ten hold roughly 12%. This specimen consisted of PBMCs, obtained after 12 months of ibrutinib treatment. These receptors all stem from a human donor with chronic lymphocytic leukemia.

This clone occurred once. The chain couples TRBV7-7 to TRBJ2-7, with D possibly TRBD1 on 5 matching bases. The CDR3 loop spans 15 amino acids. The V end was cut by 1 base, the J end by 2 bases, with 12 bases between. Germline loops: CDR1 SSHAT, CDR2 FNYEAQ (reference sequence). The CDR3, as DNA: TGTGCCAGCAGCTTAGAGGCAGGGATGGCCTACGAGCAGTACTTC. This gives the protein CASSLEAGMAYEQYF. The full variable domain, with the rest looked up from reference TRBV7-7 and TRBJ2-7, is GAGVSQSPRYKVTKRGQDVTLRCDPISSHATLYWYQQALGQGPEFLTYFNYEAQPDKSGLPSDRFSAERPEGSISTLTIQRTEQRDSAMYRCASSLEAGMAYEQYFGPGTRLTVT.

V and J are TRBV7-2 and TRBJ1-2, with D unresolved. The CDR3 runs to 16 residues. Trimming removed 0 bases at V and 2 bases at J, with 13 bases between. CDR1 SGHTA and CDR2 FQGNSA come from the germline V gene. This CDR3 is CASSLALWGTNYGYTF. In DNA, the CDR3 is TGTGCCAGCAGCTTAGCGCTTTGGGGTACCAACTATGGCTACACCTTC.

The genes are TRBV12-5 and TRBJ2-1; 12 positions agree with TRBD2. Trimming cost V 0 bases and J 7 bases; bases outside gene matches: 1. The V gene's germline CDR1 is LGHNT and CDR2 FRNRAP. The CDR3 spans 15 residues. The CDR3 DNA follows: TGTGCTAGTGGTTTGGTACTAGCGGGAGGAAATGAGCAGTTCTTC. This encodes CASGLVLAGGNEQFF.

This clone occurred a few times. The chain links TRBV2 to TRBJ1-2; no definite D call. V was clipped by 0 bases and J by 2 bases, with 7 bases between them. The V gene's germline CDR1 is SNHLY and CDR2 FYNNEI. The CDR3 contains 14 residues. The CDR3 DNA reads as TGTGCCAGCAGTGAAGCACCGGGGAACTATGGCTACACCTTC. As protein: CASSEAPGNYGYTF.

CDR3 sequence reads: CASSLNRVPGTEAFF. CDR3 nucleotide sequence: TGCGCCAGCAGCCTAAACAGGGTCCCGGGGACTGAAGCTTTCTTT. The rearrangement uses TRBV4-1 and TRBJ1-1; possible D gene TRBD1, 6 bases. The CDR3 runs 15 residues. Between the trimmed V and J ends, which lost 4 bases and 5 bases, there was a span of 17 bases. The germline gives CDR1 MGHRA, CDR2 YSYEKL.

J is TRBJ1-2 and V is TRBV7-2; D is undetermined. The CDR3 totals 14 residues. V lost 1 base and J 2 bases, leaving 8 bases between the germline ends. The germline V gene encodes CDR1 SGHTA and CDR2 FQGNSA. This CDR3 reads CASSLVPENYGYTF. The CDR3 region has the DNA TGTGCCAGCAGCTTAGTTCCAGAGAACTATGGCTACACCTTC.

The chain recombines TRBV9 with TRBJ2-2, with 10 bases fitting TRBD2. This CDR3 region has 17 residues. The V and J ends lost 5 bases and 6 bases, in that order; junction bases with no gene match: 13. Germline values: CDR1 SGDLS, CDR2 YYNGEE. The CDR3 loop is CASSRGASGSFAGELFF. DNA of the CDR3: TGTGCCAGCAGTAGAGGGGCTAGCGGGAGTTTCGCCGGGGAGCTGTTTTTT. The whole variable domain, filled in from reference TRBV9 and TRBJ2-2, reads DSGVTQTPKHLITATGQRVTLRCSPRSGDLSVYWYQQSLDQGLQFLIQYYNGEERAKGNILERFSAQQFPDLHSELNLSSLELGDSALYFCASSRGASGSFAGELFFGEGSRLTVL.

The V call is TRBV18, the J call TRBJ1-1, with 9 bases fitting TRBD1. CDR1 is KGHSH and CDR2 is LQKENI in the germline V gene. The length of the CDR3 is 16 residues. After removal of 2 bases from V and 5 bases from J, the junction contained 9 bases not matched to a gene. CDR3 DNA sequence: TGTGCCAGCTCACCAAGGGGACAGGGATCGGGGACTGAAGCTTTCTTT. Protein sequence: CASSPRGQGSGTEAFF.

The chain uses TRBV10-3 and TRBJ1-1, with D hard to call. CDR1 ENHRY and CDR2 SYGVKD come from the germline V gene. The CDR3 is 15 amino acids. Trimming took off 0 bases at V and 3 bases at J, with 11 bases between the two ends. The CDR3 here is CAISESIGGDTEAFF. The DNA for the CDR3 is TGTGCCATCAGTGAGTCTATCGGAGGTGACACTGAAGCTTTCTTT.